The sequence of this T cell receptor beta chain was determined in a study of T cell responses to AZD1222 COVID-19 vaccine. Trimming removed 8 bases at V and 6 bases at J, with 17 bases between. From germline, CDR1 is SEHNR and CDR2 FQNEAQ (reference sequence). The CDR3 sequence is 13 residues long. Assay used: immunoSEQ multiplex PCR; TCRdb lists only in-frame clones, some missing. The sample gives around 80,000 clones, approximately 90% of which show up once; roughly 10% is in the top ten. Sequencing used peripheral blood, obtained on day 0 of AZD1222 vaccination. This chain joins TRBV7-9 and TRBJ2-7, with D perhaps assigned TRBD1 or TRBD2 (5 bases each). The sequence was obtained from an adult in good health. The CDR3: CASRGVQASEQYF. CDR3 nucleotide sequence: TGTGCCAGCCGAGGGGTCCAGGCTTCCGAGCAGTACTTC.